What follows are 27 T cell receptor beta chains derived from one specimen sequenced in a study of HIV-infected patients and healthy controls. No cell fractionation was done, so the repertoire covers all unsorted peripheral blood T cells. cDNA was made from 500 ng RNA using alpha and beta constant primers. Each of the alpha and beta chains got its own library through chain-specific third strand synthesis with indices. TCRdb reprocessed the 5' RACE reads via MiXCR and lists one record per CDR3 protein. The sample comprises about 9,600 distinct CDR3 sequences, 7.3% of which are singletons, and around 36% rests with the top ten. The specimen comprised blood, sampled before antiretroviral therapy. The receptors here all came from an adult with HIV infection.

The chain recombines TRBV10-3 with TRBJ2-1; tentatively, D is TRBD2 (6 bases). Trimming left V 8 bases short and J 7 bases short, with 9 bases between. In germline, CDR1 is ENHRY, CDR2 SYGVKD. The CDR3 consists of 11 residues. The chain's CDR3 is CAISAGNEQFF. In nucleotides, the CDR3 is TGTGCCATCTCGGCGGGAAATGAGCAGTTCTTC.

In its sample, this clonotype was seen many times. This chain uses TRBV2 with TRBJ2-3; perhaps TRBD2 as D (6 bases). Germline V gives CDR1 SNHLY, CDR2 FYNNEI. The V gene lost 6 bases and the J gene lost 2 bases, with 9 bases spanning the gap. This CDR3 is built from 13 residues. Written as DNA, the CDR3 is TGTGCCAGCAGCAAGGACTACACAGATACGCAGTATTTT. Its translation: CASSKDYTDTQYF.

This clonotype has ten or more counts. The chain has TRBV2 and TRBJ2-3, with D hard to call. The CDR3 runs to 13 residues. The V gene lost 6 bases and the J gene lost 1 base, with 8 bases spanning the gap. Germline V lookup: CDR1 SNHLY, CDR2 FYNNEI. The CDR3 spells CASSKEGTDTQYF. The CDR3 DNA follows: TGTGCCAGCAGCAAAGAGGGCACAGATACGCAGTATTTT.

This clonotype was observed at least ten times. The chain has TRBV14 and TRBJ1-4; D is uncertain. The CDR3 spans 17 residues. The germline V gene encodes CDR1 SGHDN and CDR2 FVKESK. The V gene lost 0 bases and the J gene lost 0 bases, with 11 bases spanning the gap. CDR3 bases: TGTGCCAGCAGCCAAGAGGGCCCAGCTGCAACTAATGAAAAACTGTTTTTT. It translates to CASSQEGPAATNEKLFF.

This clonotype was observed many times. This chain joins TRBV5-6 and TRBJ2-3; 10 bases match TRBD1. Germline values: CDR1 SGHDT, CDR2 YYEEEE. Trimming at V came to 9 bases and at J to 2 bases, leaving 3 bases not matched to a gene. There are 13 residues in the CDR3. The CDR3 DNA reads TGTGCCATCGGGACAGGGGCCACAGATACGCAGTATTTT. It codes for CAIGTGATDTQYF.

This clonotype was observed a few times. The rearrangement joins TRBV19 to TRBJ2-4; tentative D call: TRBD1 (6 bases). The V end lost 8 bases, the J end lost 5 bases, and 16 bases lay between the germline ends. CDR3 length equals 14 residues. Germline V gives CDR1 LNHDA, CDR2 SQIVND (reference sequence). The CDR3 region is CASSRPGDENIQYF. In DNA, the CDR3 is TGTGCCAGTTCCCGTCCAGGGGACGAAAACATTCAGTACTTC.

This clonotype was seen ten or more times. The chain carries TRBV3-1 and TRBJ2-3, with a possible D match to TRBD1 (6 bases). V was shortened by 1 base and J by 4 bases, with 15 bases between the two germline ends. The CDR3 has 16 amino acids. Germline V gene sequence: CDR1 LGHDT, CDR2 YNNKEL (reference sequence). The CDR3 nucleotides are TGTGCCAGCAGCCAAGCCGCAGGGGCTTTGTCAGATACGCAGTATTTT. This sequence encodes CASSQAAGALSDTQYF.

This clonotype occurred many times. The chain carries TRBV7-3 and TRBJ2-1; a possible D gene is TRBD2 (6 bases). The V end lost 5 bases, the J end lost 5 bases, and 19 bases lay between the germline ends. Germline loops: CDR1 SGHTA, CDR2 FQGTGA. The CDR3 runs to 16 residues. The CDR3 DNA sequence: TGTGCCAGCAGCCGTCTTGCTCTAGCGATGGACAATGAGCAGTTCTTC. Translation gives CASSRLALAMDNEQFF.

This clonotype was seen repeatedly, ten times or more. The CDR3 sequence is CASSGRTGPYNEQFF. In DNA form, the CDR3 reads TGTGCCAGCAGCGGCCGGACAGGGCCCTACAATGAGCAGTTCTTC. The chain carries TRBV7-2 and TRBJ2-1, with 8 nucleotides matching TRBD1. V dropped 5 bases and J dropped 2; count of bases not matched to a gene: 5. CDR3 length: 15 amino acids. Looked up from germline, CDR1 is SGHTA and CDR2 is FQGNSA.

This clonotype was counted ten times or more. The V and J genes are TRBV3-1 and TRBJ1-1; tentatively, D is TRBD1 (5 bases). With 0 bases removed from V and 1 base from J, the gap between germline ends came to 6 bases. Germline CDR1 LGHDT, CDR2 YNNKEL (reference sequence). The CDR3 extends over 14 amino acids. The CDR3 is CASSQEDTNTEAFF. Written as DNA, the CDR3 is TGTGCCAGCAGCCAAGAGGACACGAACACTGAAGCTTTCTTT.

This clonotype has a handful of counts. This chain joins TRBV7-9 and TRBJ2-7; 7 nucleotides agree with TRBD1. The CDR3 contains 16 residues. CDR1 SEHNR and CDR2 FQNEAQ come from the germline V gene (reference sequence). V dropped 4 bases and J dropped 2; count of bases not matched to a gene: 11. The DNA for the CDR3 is TGTGCCAGCAGCTCCAGCCTACAGGGGTTAACCTACGAGCAGTACTTC. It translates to CASSSSLQGLTYEQYF.

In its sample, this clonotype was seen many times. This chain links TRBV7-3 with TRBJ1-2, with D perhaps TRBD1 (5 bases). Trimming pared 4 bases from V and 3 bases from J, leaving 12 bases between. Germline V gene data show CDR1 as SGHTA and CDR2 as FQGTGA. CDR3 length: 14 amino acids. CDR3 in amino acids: CASSSPGRDYGYTF. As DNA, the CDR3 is TGTGCCAGCAGCTCCCCGGGACGAGACTATGGCTACACCTTC.

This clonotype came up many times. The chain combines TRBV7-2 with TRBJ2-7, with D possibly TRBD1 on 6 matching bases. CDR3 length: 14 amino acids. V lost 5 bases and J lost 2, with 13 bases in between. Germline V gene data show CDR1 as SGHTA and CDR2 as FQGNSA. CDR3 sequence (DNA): TGTGCCAGCAGCCCAGAGACAGGCCCCTACGAGCAGTACTTC. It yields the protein CASSPETGPYEQYF. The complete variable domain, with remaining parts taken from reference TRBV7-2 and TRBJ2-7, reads GAGVSQSPSNKVTEKGKDVELRCDPISGHTALYWYRQSLGQGLEFLIYFQGNSAPDKSGLPSDRFSAERTGGSVSTLTIQRTQQEDSAVYLCASSPETGPYEQYFGPGTRLTVT.

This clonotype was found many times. The DNA for the CDR3 is TGTGCCAGTACCCAGGGAGGGAATGGCTACACCTTC. This sequence encodes CASTQGGNGYTF. J is TRBJ1-2 and V is TRBV19; D is perhaps TRBD1 (5 bases). CDR3 length: 12 residues. Germline assignment: CDR1 LNHDA and CDR2 SQIVND (reference sequence). Trimming took off 7 bases at V and 6 bases at J, with 12 bases between the two ends.

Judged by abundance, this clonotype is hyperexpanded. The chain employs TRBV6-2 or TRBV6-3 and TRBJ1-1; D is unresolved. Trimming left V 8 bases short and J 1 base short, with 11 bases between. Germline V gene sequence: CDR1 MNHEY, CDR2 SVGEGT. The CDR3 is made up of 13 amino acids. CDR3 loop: CASRWTENTEAFF. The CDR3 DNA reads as TGTGCCAGCCGGTGGACCGAGAACACTGAAGCTTTCTTT.

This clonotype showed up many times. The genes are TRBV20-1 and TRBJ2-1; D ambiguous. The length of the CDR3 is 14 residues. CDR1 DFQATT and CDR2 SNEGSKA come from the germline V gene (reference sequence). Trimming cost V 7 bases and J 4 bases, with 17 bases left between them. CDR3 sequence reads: CSVPDGVWYNEQFF. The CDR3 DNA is TGCAGTGTCCCGGATGGTGTGTGGTACAATGAGCAGTTCTTC.

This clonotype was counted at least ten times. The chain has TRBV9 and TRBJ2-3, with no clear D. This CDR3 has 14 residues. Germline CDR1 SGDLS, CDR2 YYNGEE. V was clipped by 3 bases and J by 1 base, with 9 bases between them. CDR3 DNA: TGTGCCAGCAGCGGGCGAAGGGGCACAGATACGCAGTATTTT. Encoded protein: CASSGRRGTDTQYF. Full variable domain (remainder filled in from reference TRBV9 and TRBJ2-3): DSGVTQTPKHLITATGQRVTLRCSPRSGDLSVYWYQQSLDQGLQFLIQYYNGEERAKGNILERFSAQQFPDLHSELNLSSLELGDSALYFCASSGRRGTDTQYFGPGTRLTVL.

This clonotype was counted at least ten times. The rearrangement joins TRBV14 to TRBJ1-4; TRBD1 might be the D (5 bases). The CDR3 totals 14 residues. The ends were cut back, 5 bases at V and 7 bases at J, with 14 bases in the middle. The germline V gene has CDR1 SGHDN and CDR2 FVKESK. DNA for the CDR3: TGTGCCAGCAGCACTTCGGGGGTTATTGAAAAACTGTTTTTT. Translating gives CASSTSGVIEKLFF.

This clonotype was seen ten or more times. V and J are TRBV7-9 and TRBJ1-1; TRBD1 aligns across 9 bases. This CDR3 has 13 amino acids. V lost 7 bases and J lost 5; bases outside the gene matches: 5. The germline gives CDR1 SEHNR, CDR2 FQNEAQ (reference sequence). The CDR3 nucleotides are TGTGCCAGCACGGGGACAGGGATGACTGAAGCTTTCTTT. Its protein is CASTGTGMTEAFF.

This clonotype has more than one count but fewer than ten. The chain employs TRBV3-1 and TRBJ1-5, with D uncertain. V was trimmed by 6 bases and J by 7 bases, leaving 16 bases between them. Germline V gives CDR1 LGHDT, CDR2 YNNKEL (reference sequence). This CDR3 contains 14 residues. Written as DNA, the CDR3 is TGTGCCAGCAGTCAAACCAATGAGAACCAGCCCCAGCATTTT. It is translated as CASSQTNENQPQHF.

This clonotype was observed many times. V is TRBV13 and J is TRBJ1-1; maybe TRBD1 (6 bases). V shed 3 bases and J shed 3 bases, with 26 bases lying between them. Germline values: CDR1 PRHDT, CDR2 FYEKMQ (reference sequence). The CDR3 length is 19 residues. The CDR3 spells CASSFQLITGARGDTEAFF. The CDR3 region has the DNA TGTGCCAGCAGCTTTCAGCTTATCACGGGGGCGCGGGGGGACACTGAAGCTTTCTTT.

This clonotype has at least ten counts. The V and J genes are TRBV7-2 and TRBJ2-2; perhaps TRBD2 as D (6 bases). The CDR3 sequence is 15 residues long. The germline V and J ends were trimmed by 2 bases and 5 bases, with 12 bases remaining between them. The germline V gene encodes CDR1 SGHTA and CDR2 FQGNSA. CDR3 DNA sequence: TGTGCCAGCAGCTTAAGGGGAGGAGGGACCGGGGAGCTGTTTTTT. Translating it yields CASSLRGGGTGELFF.

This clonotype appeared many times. The CDR3 loop reads CASSRDTLNEKLFF. The CDR3 nucleotides read TGTGCCAGCTCACGGGACACACTTAATGAAAAACTGTTTTTT. The rearrangement links TRBV18 to TRBJ1-4; perhaps TRBD1 as D (6 bases). CDR3 length equals 14 residues. V lost 4 bases to trimming and J lost 4 bases, with 10 bases between them. Germline loops: CDR1 KGHSH, CDR2 LQKENI.

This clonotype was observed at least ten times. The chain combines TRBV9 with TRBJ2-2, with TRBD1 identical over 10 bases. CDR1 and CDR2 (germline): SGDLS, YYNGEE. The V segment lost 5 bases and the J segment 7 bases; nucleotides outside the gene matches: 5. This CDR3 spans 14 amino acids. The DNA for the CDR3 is TGTGCCAGCAGGACAGGGGGCGGGAGCGGGGAGCTGTTTTTT. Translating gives CASRTGGGSGELFF.

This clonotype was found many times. The CDR3 DNA is TGTGCCAGCAGCTGGCCGGGGGGCCTCAAAGATACGCAGTATTTT. It codes for CASSWPGGLKDTQYF. The J gene is TRBJ2-3, the V gene TRBV7-2; D might be TRBD2 (7 bases). Germline V gene sequence: CDR1 SGHTA, CDR2 FQGNSA. V shed 4 bases and J shed 5 bases, with 16 bases lying between them. The CDR3 is made up of 15 amino acids. Full variable domain (remainder filled in from reference TRBV7-2 and TRBJ2-3): GAGVSQSPSNKVTEKGKDVELRCDPISGHTALYWYRQSLGQGLEFLIYFQGNSAPDKSGLPSDRFSAERTGGSVSTLTIQRTQQEDSAVYLCASSWPGGLKDTQYFGPGTRLTVL.

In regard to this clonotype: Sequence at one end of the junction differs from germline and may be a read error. This CDR3 reads CGATSGSSYNEQFF. Here the CDR3 DNA reads TGCGGTGCTACTAGCGGAAGCTCCTACAATGAGCAGTTCTTC. This chain joins TRBV20-1 and TRBJ2-1, with 8 bases aligning to TRBD2. The V gene's germline CDR1 is DFQATT and CDR2 SNEGSKA (reference sequence). CDR3 length: 14 amino acids.

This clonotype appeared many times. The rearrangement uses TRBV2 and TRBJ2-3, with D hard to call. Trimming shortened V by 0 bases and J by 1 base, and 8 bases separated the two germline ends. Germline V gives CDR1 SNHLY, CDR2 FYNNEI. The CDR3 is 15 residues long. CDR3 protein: CASSEAPPGTDTQYF. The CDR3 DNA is TGTGCCAGCAGTGAAGCCCCCCCAGGCACAGATACGCAGTATTTT.